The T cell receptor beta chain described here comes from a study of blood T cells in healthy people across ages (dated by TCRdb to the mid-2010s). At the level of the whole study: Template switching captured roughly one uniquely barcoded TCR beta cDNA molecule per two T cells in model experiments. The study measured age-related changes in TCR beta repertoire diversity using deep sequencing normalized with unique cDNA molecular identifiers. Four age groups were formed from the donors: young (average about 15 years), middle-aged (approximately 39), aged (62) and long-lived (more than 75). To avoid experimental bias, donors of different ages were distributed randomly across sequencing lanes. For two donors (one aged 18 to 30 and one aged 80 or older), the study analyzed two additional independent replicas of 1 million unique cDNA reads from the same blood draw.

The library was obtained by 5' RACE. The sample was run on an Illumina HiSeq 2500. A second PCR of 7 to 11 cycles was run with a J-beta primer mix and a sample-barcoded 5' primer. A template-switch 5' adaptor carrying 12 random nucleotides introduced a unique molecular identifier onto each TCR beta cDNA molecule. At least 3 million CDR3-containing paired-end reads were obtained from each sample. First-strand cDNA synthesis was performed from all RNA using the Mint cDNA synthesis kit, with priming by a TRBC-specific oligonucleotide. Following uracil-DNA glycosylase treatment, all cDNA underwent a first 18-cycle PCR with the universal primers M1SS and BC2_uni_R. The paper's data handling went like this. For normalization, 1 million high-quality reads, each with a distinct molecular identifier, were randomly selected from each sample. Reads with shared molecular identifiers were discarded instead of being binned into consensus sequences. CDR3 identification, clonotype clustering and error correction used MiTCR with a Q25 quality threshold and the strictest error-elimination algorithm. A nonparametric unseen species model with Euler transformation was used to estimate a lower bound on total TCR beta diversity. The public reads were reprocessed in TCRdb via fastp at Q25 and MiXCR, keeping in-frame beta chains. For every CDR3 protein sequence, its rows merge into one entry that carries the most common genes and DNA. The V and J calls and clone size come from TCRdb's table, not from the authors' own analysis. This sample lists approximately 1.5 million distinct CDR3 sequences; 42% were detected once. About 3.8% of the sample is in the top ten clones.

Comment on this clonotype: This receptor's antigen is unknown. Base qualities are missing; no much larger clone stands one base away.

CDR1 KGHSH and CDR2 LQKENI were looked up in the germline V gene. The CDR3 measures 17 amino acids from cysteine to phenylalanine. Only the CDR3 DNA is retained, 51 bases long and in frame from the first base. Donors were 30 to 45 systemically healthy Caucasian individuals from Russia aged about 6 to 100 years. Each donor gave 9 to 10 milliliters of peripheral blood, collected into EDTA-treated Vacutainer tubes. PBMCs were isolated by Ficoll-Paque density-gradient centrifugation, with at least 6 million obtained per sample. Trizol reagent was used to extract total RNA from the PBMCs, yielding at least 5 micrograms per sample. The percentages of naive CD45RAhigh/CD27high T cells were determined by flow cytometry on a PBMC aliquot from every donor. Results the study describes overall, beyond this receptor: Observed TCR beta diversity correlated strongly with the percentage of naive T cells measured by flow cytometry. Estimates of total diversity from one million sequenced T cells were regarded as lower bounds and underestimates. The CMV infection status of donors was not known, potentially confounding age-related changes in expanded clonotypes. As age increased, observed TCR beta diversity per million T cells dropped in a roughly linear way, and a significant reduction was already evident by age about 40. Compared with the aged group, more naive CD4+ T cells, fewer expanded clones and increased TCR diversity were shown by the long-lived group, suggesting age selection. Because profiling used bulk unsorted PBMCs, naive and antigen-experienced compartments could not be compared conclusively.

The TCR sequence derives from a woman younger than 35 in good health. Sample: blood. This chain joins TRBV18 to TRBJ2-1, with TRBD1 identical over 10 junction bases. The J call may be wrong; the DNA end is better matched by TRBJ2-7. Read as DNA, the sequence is TGTGCCAGCTCCCCTATCACGGACAGGGGGATGAACAATGAGCAGTACTTC. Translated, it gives CASSPITDRGMNNEQYF.